These 23 T cell receptor beta chains share one sample of origin, sequenced in a study of cytomegalovirus exposure and HLA in healthy donors. PCR employed 60 Vbeta and 13 Jbeta primers. TCRdb keeps only in-frame clones here, not all; method: immunoSEQ multiplex PCR. The data contain 100,000 or so clones, 12% of them singletons. The sample comprised PBMCs. These receptors all come from a man aged 35-49 years in good health and CMV-seropositive.

The chain employs TRBV18 and TRBJ2-5; D not resolved. Germline V gene data show CDR1 as KGHSH and CDR2 as LQKENI. Trimming removed 5 bases from V and 5 bases from J, with 18 bases in between. The CDR3 covers 15 residues. The CDR3 loop is CASSKQSAGEETQYF. The CDR3 DNA follows: TGTGCCAGCTCAAAACAGTCTGCCGGTGAGGAGACCCAGTACTTC. Full variable domain (missing parts from reference TRBV18 and TRBJ2-5): NAGVMQNPRHLVRRRGQEARLRCSPMKGHSHVYWYRQLPEEGLKFMVYLQKENIIDESGMPKERFSAEFPKEGPSILRIQQVVRGDSAAYFCASSKQSAGEETQYFGPGTRLLVL.

This clone was detected many times. The chain uses TRBV7-8 and TRBJ2-6; D call uncertain. V lost 1 base to trimming and J lost 5 bases, with 6 bases between them. Per the germline V gene, CDR1 is SGHVS and CDR2 is FQNEAQ. The CDR3 extends over 14 amino acids. CDR3 in amino acids: CASSLDPRANVLTF. CDR3 DNA: TGTGCCAGCAGCTTAGATCCCAGGGCCAACGTCCTGACTTTC.

The CDR3 bases are TGCGCCAGCAGCCAAATTGGGACAGGGTATGAAGCTTTCTTT. Its translation is CASSQIGTGYEAFF. This sequence joins TRBV5-1 and TRBJ1-1, with TRBD1 matching over 9 bases. The CDR3 covers 14 residues. The germline V gene encodes CDR1 SGHRS and CDR2 YFSETQ. V lost 4 bases to trimming and J lost 7 bases; unmatched junction nucleotides: 8.

The CDR3 sequence: CASSYSMGGNTEAFF. The CDR3, as DNA: TGTGCCAGCAGTTACTCGATGGGAGGCAACACTGAAGCTTTCTTT. The rearrangement uses TRBV6-5 and TRBJ1-1; unclear D gene. The V and J ends lost 0 bases and 2 bases respectively, with 10 bases between them. The CDR3 is made up of 15 amino acids. The germline V gene has CDR1 MNHEY and CDR2 SVGAGI.

This clone was counted only a few times. The chain couples TRBV9 to TRBJ2-1, with 10 bases identical to TRBD2. From germline, CDR1 is SGDLS and CDR2 YYNGEE. The V segment lost 2 bases and the J segment 0 bases; nucleotides outside the gene matches: 14. The CDR3 has 20 residues. Here the CDR3 reads CASSVGPGLAFRSSYNEQFF. CDR3 coding DNA: TGTGCCAGCAGCGTGGGACCGGGACTAGCGTTCCGAAGCTCCTACAATGAGCAGTTCTTC.

In its sample, this clone was seen a few times. The chain is built from TRBV27 and TRBJ2-7; perhaps TRBD1 as D (6 bases). The CDR3 consists of 12 residues. Per germline, CDR1 MNHEY and CDR2 SMNVEV (reference sequence). V was trimmed by 1 base and J by 6 bases, leaving 7 bases between them. The CDR3 DNA follows: TGTGCCAGCAGTTTATGGGGGCGCGAGCAGTACTTC. This translates into CASSLWGREQYF.

This clone was recorded a few times. The DNA for the CDR3 is TGTGCCAGCAGCTTAGCGTCGGGTACAGGGGGCTACGAGCAGTACTTC. It is translated as CASSLASGTGGYEQYF. This rearrangement joins TRBV7-6 to TRBJ2-7, with 8 bases fitting TRBD1. The germline V gene encodes CDR1 SGHVS and CDR2 FNYEAQ. This CDR3 has 16 amino acids. J lost 3 bases, V lost 0 bases, and 7 bases had no gene match.

Comments on this clone: With a far larger clone one base away, a read error is the likely cause. Within the sample, other DNA sequences also encode this same CDR3. The chain links TRBV19 to TRBJ2-3; 10 bases map to TRBD1. Germline CDR1 LNHDA, CDR2 SQIVND (reference sequence). The length of the CDR3 is 15 residues. In DNA, the CDR3 is TGTGCCAGTAGTACCCGACAGGGGGCCACAGATACGCAGTATTTC. Protein product: CASSTRQGATDTQYF.

This clone showed up just a few times. The chain links TRBV6-1 to TRBJ1-1, with D perhaps matching TRBD1 (6 bases). This CDR3 is built from 13 residues. V dropped 6 bases and J dropped 1 base, with 9 bases sitting between them. The germline V gene encodes CDR1 MNHNS and CDR2 SASEGT. The DNA for the CDR3 is TGTGCCAGCAGGGGACAATGGAACACTGAAGCTTTCTTT. This translates into CASRGQWNTEAFF.

The table lists this clone with a few counts. The rearrangement joins TRBV7-5 to TRBJ1-3; TRBD1 reflects the table's D call only, with no check against the DNA. TRBV7-5 is shown as a pseudogene. The CDR3 has 15 residues. Written as DNA, the CDR3 is TGTGCCAGAAGCTCCGACGACAGGGTAGGAAACACCATATATTTT. Translation gives CARSSDDRVGNTIYF.

This clone has a handful of counts. This rearrangement joins TRBV5-1 to TRBJ2-2, with TRBD2 identical over 9 bases. The CDR3 has 15 amino acids. The V and J ends lost 1 base and 5 bases, in that order; junction bases with no gene match: 3. Germline V CDR1 and CDR2: SGHRS, YFSETQ. The CDR3 loop is CASSLRLAGTGELFF. CDR3 DNA sequence: TGCGCCAGCAGCTTGAGGCTAGCGGGGACCGGGGAGCTGTTTTTT.

This clone showed up just a few times. The chain recombines TRBV5-8 with TRBJ2-7; 7 bases fit TRBD1. V lost 5 bases, J lost 0 bases, and 8 bases stayed unmatched. This CDR3 region has 15 residues. Germline CDR1 SGHTS, CDR2 YDEGEE. CDR3 nucleotides: TGTGCCAGCAGGCCCCCAGGGGGTTTCTCCTACGAGCAGTACTTC. Translated: CASRPPGGFSYEQYF.

The chain has TRBV6-5 and TRBJ2-5, with TRBD2 matching 11 bases. The V gene's germline CDR1 is MNHEY and CDR2 SVGAGI. V was pared by 2 bases and J by 3 bases, with 5 bases of the junction left unmatched. The CDR3 is made up of 16 amino acids. CDR3 region: CASSYRGSGREETQYF. In DNA, the CDR3 is TGTGCCAGCAGTTACCGAGGTAGCGGGAGGGAAGAGACCCAGTACTTC.

V and J are TRBV6-5 and TRBJ1-1, with 7 bases matching TRBD1. This CDR3 region has 13 residues. V dropped 7 bases and J dropped 3; count of bases not matched to a gene: 5. Germline CDR1 MNHEY, CDR2 SVGAGI. The CDR3, as DNA: TGTGCCAGCAAAGTGGGACAGCACACTGAAGCTTTCTTT. Residues: CASKVGQHTEAFF.

The genes are TRBV5-5 and TRBJ2-2; the D gene is possibly TRBD1 (6 bases). Germline V gene lookup returns CDR1 SGHKS and CDR2 YYEKEE (reference sequence). V dropped 1 base and J dropped 3 bases, with 10 bases sitting between them. There are 15 residues in the CDR3. The CDR3 coding sequence is TGTGCCAGCAGCTTGCTAGAGGGGGACACCGGGGAGCTGTTTTTT. Encoded protein: CASSLLEGDTGELFF.

The rearrangement joins TRBV30 to TRBJ1-6, with D tentatively TRBD1 (5 bases). The CDR3 consists of 13 residues. CDR1 and CDR2 (germline): GTSNPN, SVGIG (reference sequence). The V end was cut by 1 base, the J end by 10 bases, with 11 bases between. The CDR3 sequence: CAWSAAGGSPLHF. DNA of the CDR3: TGTGCCTGGAGTGCGGCCGGGGGATCACCCCTCCACTTT.

The chain is built from TRBV2 and TRBJ1-2; 9 bases match TRBD1. Germline V CDR1 and CDR2: SNHLY, FYNNEI. Losses at the gene ends were 7 bases for V and 4 bases for J; bases not matched to a gene: 7. The CDR3 loop spans 14 amino acids. The CDR3 spells CASKPTGGGYGYTF. Here the CDR3 DNA reads TGTGCCAGCAAGCCGACAGGGGGAGGCTATGGCTACACCTTC.

The V and J genes are TRBV7-9 and TRBJ1-1, with D tentatively TRBD1 (5 bases). Per germline, CDR1 SEHNR and CDR2 FQNEAQ (reference sequence). V gave up 5 bases and J gave up 5 bases, with 18 bases separating them. The CDR3 has 15 residues. CDR3 sequence: CASSPLGGGLTEAFF. CDR3 nucleotides: TGTGCCAGCAGCCCCCTGGGGGGGGGTCTAACTGAAGCTTTCTTT.

The chain recombines TRBV19 with TRBJ1-5, with a possible D match to TRBD1 (5 bases). V was trimmed by 6 bases and J by 0 bases, leaving 12 bases between them. Germline CDR1 is LNHDA and CDR2 is SQIVND (reference sequence). The length of the CDR3 is 15 residues. CDR3 coding DNA: TGTGCCAGTAGAGTCTGGGGGGATAGCAATCAGCCCCAGCATTTT. It encodes CASRVWGDSNQPQHF.

V and J are TRBV14 and TRBJ2-5, with no clear D. The CDR3 has 13 amino acids. V was clipped by 2 bases and J by 1 base, with 5 bases between them. CDR1 SGHDN and CDR2 FVKESK come from the germline V gene. The CDR3 sequence is CASSQPGQETQYF. CDR3 bases: TGTGCCAGCAGCCAACCGGGCCAAGAGACCCAGTACTTC.

There are a few counts of this clone. The chain uses TRBV7-9 and TRBJ2-1; 8 nucleotides agree with TRBD2. CDR1 is SEHNR and CDR2 is FQNEAQ in the germline V gene (reference sequence). The CDR3 is 13 residues long. V trimming: 10 bases; J trimming: 4 bases; junction bases outside the gene matches: 6. CDR3 nucleotides: TGTGCCATCGGGACTAGGCCATACAATGAGCAGTTCTTC. Protein product: CAIGTRPYNEQFF.

V and J are TRBV15 and TRBJ2-7; 7 bases map to TRBD1. From germline, CDR1 is LNHNV and CDR2 YYDKDF (reference sequence). CDR3 size: 14 residues. J gave up 3 bases and V 5 bases, and 7 bases lay outside the gene matches. CDR3 residues: CATSLRDSFYEQYF. CDR3 DNA: TGTGCCACCAGCCTTAGGGACAGTTTCTACGAGCAGTACTTC.

There are a few counts of this clone. V gene TRBV28 combines with J gene TRBJ1-6; 9 bases match TRBD1. CDR3 length: 15 amino acids. Germline loops: CDR1 MDHEN, CDR2 SYDVKM. The trim removed 4 bases at V and 16 bases at J, leaving 14 bases unmatched. Here the CDR3 reads CASSSFTGQGKELHF. Written as DNA, the CDR3 is TGTGCCAGCAGTTCGTTTACCGGACAGGGGAAGGAACTCCACTTT.